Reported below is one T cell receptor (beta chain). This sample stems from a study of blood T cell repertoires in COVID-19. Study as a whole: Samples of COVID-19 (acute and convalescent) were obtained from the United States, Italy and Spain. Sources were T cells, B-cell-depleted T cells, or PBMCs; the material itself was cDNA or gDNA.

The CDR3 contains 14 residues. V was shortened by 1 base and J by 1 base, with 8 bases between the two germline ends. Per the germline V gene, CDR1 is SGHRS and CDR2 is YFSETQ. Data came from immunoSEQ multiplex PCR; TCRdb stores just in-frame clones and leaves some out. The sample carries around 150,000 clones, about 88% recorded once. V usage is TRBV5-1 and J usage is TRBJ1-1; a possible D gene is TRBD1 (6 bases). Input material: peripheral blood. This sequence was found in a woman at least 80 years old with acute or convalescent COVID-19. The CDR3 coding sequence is TGCGCCAGCAGCTTGACAGGGCAGAACACTGAAGCTTTCTTT. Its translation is CASSLTGQNTEAFF.